One sample yielded the 5 T cell receptor beta chains listed below, sequenced in a study of blood T cell repertoires in COVID-19. Repertoires were generated with immunoSEQ multiplex PCR, while TCRdb's copy carries only in-frame clones and drops some. The sample yields 180,000 or so clones, roughly 86% seen once. Sequenced input: peripheral blood. The receptors originated from a man in his forties who had recovered from COVID-19.

The chain uses TRBV27 and TRBJ1-2; 10 bases match TRBD1. Germline CDR1 and CDR2: MNHEY and SMNVEV (reference sequence). V lost 6 bases, J lost 7 bases, and 2 bases stayed unmatched. There are 12 residues in the CDR3. Written as DNA, the CDR3 is TGTGCCAGCAGGAGGACAGGGGGTGGCTACACCTTC. Translating gives CASRRTGGGYTF.

This chain links TRBV7-9 with TRBJ1-6, with 7 bases aligning to TRBD1. Germline assignment: CDR1 SEHNR and CDR2 FQNEAQ (reference sequence). Trimming at V came to 2 bases and at J to 7 bases, leaving 8 bases not matched to a gene. The CDR3 is 16 residues long. CDR3 bases: TGTGCCAGCAGCTTACTGGGACAGCTACCCAATTCACCCCTCCACTTT. Translating gives CASSLLGQLPNSPLHF.

The chain couples TRBV19 to TRBJ1-5; D is undetermined. Trimming shortened V by 3 bases and J by 4 bases, and 13 bases separated the two germline ends. From germline, CDR1 is LNHDA and CDR2 SQIVND (reference sequence). The CDR3 has 15 residues. The CDR3 spells CASSIELLRNQPQHF. For the CDR3, the DNA is TGTGCCAGTAGTATCGAACTCCTTCGTAATCAGCCCCAGCATTTT.

The chain has TRBV27 and TRBJ2-7; maybe TRBD2 (5 bases). Trimming shortened V by 5 bases and J by 2 bases, and 16 bases separated the two germline ends. This CDR3 has 15 amino acids. Per the germline V gene, CDR1 is MNHEY and CDR2 is SMNVEV (reference sequence). The CDR3 sequence is CASSGPRVPPYEQYF. DNA of the CDR3: TGTGCCAGCAGTGGCCCGAGGGTGCCCCCCTACGAGCAGTACTTC.

This clone has a single count. The genes are TRBV15 and TRBJ1-1; D is ambiguous. This CDR3 is 14 amino acids long. Germline-derived CDR1 and CDR2 are LNHNV and YYDKDF (reference sequence). Trimming cost V 9 bases and J 2 bases, with 16 bases left between them. This chain's CDR3 is CATKNSPYNTEAFF. For the CDR3, the DNA is TGTGCCACAAAAAATTCCCCCTATAACACTGAAGCTTTCTTT. Looking up the rest from reference TRBV15 and TRBJ1-1 gives the full variable domain: DAMVIQNPRYQVTQFGKPVTLSCSQTLNHNVMYWYQQKSSQAPKLLFHYYDKDFNNEADTPDNFQSRRPNTSFCFLDIRSPGLGDTAMYLCATKNSPYNTEAFFGQGTRLTVV.